A selection of T cell receptor beta chains follows, all from one sample in a study of identical twins. TCRdb reprocessed the 5' RACE reads with MiXCR, giving one entry per CDR3 protein. The sample has 1.5 million to 2 million distinct CDR3 sequences, about 31% seen once. Sequenced sample: cord blood. The receptors come from a newborn girl in good health. CDR3s include the opening cysteine and the closing phenylalanine or tryptophan. The order of the fields is clone size, J gene, V gene, D gene, CDR3 DNA, CDR3 protein. The D gene is left open where the match is weak. Clone size, where shown, is once, few, many, or a class for clones that have expanded.

abundance: -; j_gene: TRBJ1-1; v_gene: TRBV5-1; d_gene: TRBD1; CDR3nt: TGCGCCAGCAGCACCCGGGACAGGGTGAACACTGAAGCTTTCTTT; CDR3aa: CASSTRDRVNTEAFF
abundance: -; j_gene: TRBJ2-5; v_gene: TRBV9; d_gene: TRBD2; CDR3nt: TGTGCCAGCAGCCCCGCGGGGGGGACGGTCTACAATGAGCAGTACTTC; CDR3aa: CASSPAGGTVYNEQYF
abundance: -; j_gene: TRBJ2-7; v_gene: TRBV20-1; d_gene: TRBD1; CDR3nt: TGCAGTGCTAGAGGGCGTGCAGGGGGCTACGAGCAGTACTTC; CDR3aa: CSARGRAGGYEQYF
abundance: -; j_gene: TRBJ2-3; v_gene: TRBV6-5; d_gene: -; CDR3nt: TGTGCCAGCAGTTACTCGACAGTAACAGATACGCAGTATTTT; CDR3aa: CASSYSTVTDTQYF
abundance: -; j_gene: TRBJ1-1; v_gene: TRBV7-9; d_gene: -; CDR3nt: TGTGCCAGCCCTGGGACGTCCGGTGAAGCTTTCTTT; CDR3aa: CASPGTSGEAFF
abundance: once; j_gene: TRBJ2-2; v_gene: TRBV5-1; d_gene: TRBD1; CDR3nt: TGCGCCAGCAGCTTGGTACGGTGGGGACAGGGGACATCCGGGGAGCTGTTTTTT; CDR3aa: CASSLVRWGQGTSGELFF
abundance: -; j_gene: TRBJ2-1; v_gene: TRBV20-1; d_gene: TRBD2; CDR3nt: TGCAGTGCTTACCAGCGGGGGAGGAACAATGAGCAGTTCTTC; CDR3aa: CSAYQRGRNNEQFF
abundance: -; j_gene: TRBJ1-4; v_gene: TRBV5-5; d_gene: TRBD1; CDR3nt: TGTGCCAGCAGGTTGGGACAGGGAGGAGAAAAACTGTTTTTT; CDR3aa: CASRLGQGGEKLFF
abundance: few; j_gene: TRBJ1-3; v_gene: TRBV5-1; d_gene: TRBD1; CDR3nt: TGCGCCAGCAGGTCAGGGGGCCCTGGAAACACCATATATTTT; CDR3aa: CASRSGGPGNTIYF
abundance: few; j_gene: TRBJ2-7; v_gene: TRBV25-1; d_gene: -; CDR3nt: TGTGCCAGCAGTGAATCTGGGGGTGGGTACGAGCAGTACTTC; CDR3aa: CASSESGGGYEQYF
abundance: -; j_gene: TRBJ2-1; v_gene: TRBV3-1; d_gene: -; CDR3nt: TGTGCCAGCAGCCAAGCTCCACAAGAGACCCAGTTCTTC; CDR3aa: CASSQAPQETQFF
abundance: -; j_gene: TRBJ1-2; v_gene: TRBV3-1; d_gene: -; CDR3nt: TGTGCCAGCAGCCAAGCCCTTGACTTTTATGGCTACACCTTC; CDR3aa: CASSQALDFYGYTF
abundance: -; j_gene: TRBJ1-5; v_gene: TRBV2; d_gene: TRBD1; CDR3nt: TGTGCCAGCAATCGGGACAGTGGAAGCAATCAGCCCCAGCATTTT; CDR3aa: CASNRDSGSNQPQHF
abundance: few; j_gene: TRBJ2-5; v_gene: TRBV2; d_gene: -; CDR3nt: TGTGCCAGCAGTGAAGGAGGAGGACAGACCCAGTACTTC; CDR3aa: CASSEGGGQTQYF
abundance: -; j_gene: TRBJ2-3; v_gene: TRBV7-2; d_gene: TRBD2; CDR3nt: TGTGCCGGCAGAGGGACTAGCGGGAGTTCTTGGGATACGCAGTATTTT; CDR3aa: CAGRGTSGSSWDTQYF
abundance: few; j_gene: TRBJ2-1; v_gene: TRBV20-1; d_gene: TRBD2; CDR3nt: TGCAGTGCTAGAAGGAGCGGGAGTGTGCATGAGCAGTTCTTC; CDR3aa: CSARRSGSVHEQFF
abundance: few; j_gene: TRBJ1-6; v_gene: TRBV9; d_gene: TRBD1; CDR3nt: TGTGCCAGCAGCGTAGCAGGGGGCAATTCACCCCTCCACTTT; CDR3aa: CASSVAGGNSPLHF
abundance: -; j_gene: TRBJ1-6; v_gene: TRBV20-1; d_gene: TRBD1; CDR3nt: TGCAGTGCTAGGACAGGGCTCAATTCACCCCTCCACTTT; CDR3aa: CSARTGLNSPLHF
abundance: -; j_gene: TRBJ1-2; v_gene: TRBV9; d_gene: -; CDR3nt: TGTGCCAGCAGCGATCGGGGGTCGGGGTATGGCTACACCTTC; CDR3aa: CASSDRGSGYGYTF
abundance: -; j_gene: TRBJ2-7; v_gene: TRBV20-1; d_gene: TRBD1; CDR3nt: TGCAGTGCTCTGGGGGACAGGGGGCTATACGAGCAGTGCTTC; CDR3aa: CSALGDRGLYEQCF
abundance: few; j_gene: TRBJ1-1; v_gene: TRBV10-3; d_gene: -; CDR3nt: TGTGCCATCAGTTTCAGGACGGGCACTGAAGCTTTCTTT; CDR3aa: CAISFRTGTEAFF
abundance: -; j_gene: TRBJ2-3; v_gene: TRBV5-1; d_gene: TRBD1; CDR3nt: TGCGCCAGCAGCTTGCTCCGGGACAGGGGCACAGATACGCAGTATTTT; CDR3aa: CASSLLRDRGTDTQYF
abundance: -; j_gene: TRBJ1-2; v_gene: TRBV6-1; d_gene: TRBD1; CDR3nt: TGTGCCAGCAGTGAAGTTGGGACAGGGGCCATAAAAGATGGCTACACCTTC; CDR3aa: CASSEVGTGAIKDGYTF
abundance: -; j_gene: TRBJ2-5; v_gene: TRBV7-9; d_gene: -; CDR3nt: TGTGCCAGCAGCTTAGGTGGCCCCCTCCAAGAGACCCAGTACTTC; CDR3aa: CASSLGGPLQETQYF
abundance: -; j_gene: TRBJ2-1; v_gene: TRBV12-3/TRBV12-4; d_gene: -; CDR3nt: TGTGCCAGCAGTCTCCAGCTCGGGGGTGAGCAGTTCTTC; CDR3aa: CASSLQLGGEQFF
abundance: few; j_gene: TRBJ2-7; v_gene: TRBV27; d_gene: TRBD1; CDR3nt: TGTGCCACCAGGACAGGAATATCCTACGAGCAGTACTTC; CDR3aa: CATRTGISYEQYF
abundance: few; j_gene: TRBJ2-1; v_gene: TRBV27; d_gene: -; CDR3nt: TGTGCCAGCAGCCCTCGGGTAATAGACGGCAATGAGCAGTTCTTC; CDR3aa: CASSPRVIDGNEQFF
abundance: few; j_gene: TRBJ2-1; v_gene: TRBV10-3; d_gene: TRBD1; CDR3nt: TGTGCCATCAGTACCGGACAGGGCTACAATGAGCAGTTCTTC; CDR3aa: CAISTGQGYNEQFF
abundance: -; j_gene: TRBJ2-6; v_gene: TRBV7-9; d_gene: -; CDR3nt: TGTGCCAGCACCCTTAGGGGGGCTGGGGCCAACGTCCTGACTTTC; CDR3aa: CASTLRGAGANVLTF
abundance: -; j_gene: TRBJ1-6; v_gene: TRBV12-3/TRBV12-4; d_gene: -; CDR3nt: TGTGCCTGCAGTATTAAGAGGGGAGGGCAGGAAAATTCACCCCTCCACTTT; CDR3aa: CACSIKRGGQENSPLHF
abundance: -; j_gene: TRBJ2-7; v_gene: TRBV29-1; d_gene: -; CDR3nt: TGCAGCGCAGTACACGTAGGATACTACGAGCAGTACTTC; CDR3aa: CSAVHVGYYEQYF